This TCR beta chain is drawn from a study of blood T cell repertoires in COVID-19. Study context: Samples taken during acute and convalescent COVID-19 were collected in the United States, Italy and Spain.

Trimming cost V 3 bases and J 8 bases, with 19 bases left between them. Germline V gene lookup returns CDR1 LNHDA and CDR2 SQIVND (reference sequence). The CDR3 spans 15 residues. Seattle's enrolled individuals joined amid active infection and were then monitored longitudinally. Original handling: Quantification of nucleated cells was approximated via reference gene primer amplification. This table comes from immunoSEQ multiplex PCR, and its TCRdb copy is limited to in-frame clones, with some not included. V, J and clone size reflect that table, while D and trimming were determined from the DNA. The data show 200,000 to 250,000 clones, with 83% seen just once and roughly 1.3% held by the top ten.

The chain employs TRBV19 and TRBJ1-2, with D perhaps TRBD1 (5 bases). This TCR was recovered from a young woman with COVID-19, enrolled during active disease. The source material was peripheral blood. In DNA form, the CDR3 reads TGTGCCAGTAGTATGGCCGAGAGGCAGGGATACGGCTACACCTTC. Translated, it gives CASSMAERQGYGYTF.